This TCR beta chain was sequenced for a study of molecular identifiers for immune sequencing clone quantification. Study-level results: Clones that exceeded 20 RNA copies held over 99% of effector molecules, yet under 1% in naive cells.

CDR3 size: 14 residues. Germline loops: CDR1 KGHSH, CDR2 LQKENI. TCRdb used MiXCR to reprocess the PCR reads, holding one entry per CDR3 protein. The sample holds approximately 550,000 distinct CDR3 sequences, about 20% seen once. Naive CD8 libraries were made from approximately 20,000 to 1,000,000 sorted cells, and they used 10%, 30% or 50% RNA. A CD8+CD4-CCR7+CD45RA+ gate was used to sort naive CD8 T cells. About this clonotype itself: No antigen is known for it. The junction shows a germline mismatch at one end, possibly a read error.

V gene TRBV18 combines with J gene TRBJ2-5, with a possible D match to TRBD1 (5 bases). Sequencing used naive CD8+ T cells from blood, with Jurkat cell RNA spiked in. Subset here: FACS-sorted CD8+CD4-CCR7+CD45RA+ naive T cells. The receptor was derived from a human donor in good health. Some libraries in this study had Jurkat cell RNA spiked in. CDR3 protein: CASSQDTTQEAQYF. The CDR3 DNA sequence: TGTGCCAGCTCACAGGACACAACCCAAGAGGCCCAGTACTTC.